This is a list of T cell receptor beta chains from one sample in a study of blood T cell repertoires in COVID-19. Here immunoSEQ multiplex PCR was the method, and the copy in TCRdb shows in-frame clones only, minus some. The sample lists 85,000 to 120,000 clones; 65% to 75% were seen once. Sequencing was carried out using peripheral blood. These receptors all come from a human donor with acute or convalescent COVID-19. The donor label of this sample is uncertain. Each CDR3 is given with its conserved first and last residue. D genes are given only for firm matches. Rows give clone size only sometimes, using once, few, many, or a class for an expanded clone.

>TRBV6-6|NA|NA|TRBJ1-3
TGTGCCAGCAGACACCCCGCGGGGTCCGGAAACACCATATATTTT
CASRHPAGSGNTIYF
>TRBV11-3|NA|TRBD1|TRBJ2-3
TGTGCCAGCAGCAGGACAGGGCTCCTCACAGATACGCAGTATTTT
CASSRTGLLTDTQYF
>TRBV4-1|few|TRBD1|TRBJ1-6
TGCGCCAGCAGCCAAACAGCAGGGGGCACCTCCTATAATTCACCCCTCCACTTT
CASSQTAGGTSYNSPLHF
>TRBV7-9|NA|TRBD1|TRBJ1-4
TGTGCCAGCAGCTTAGAGACAGGGCTCGTCGAAAAACTGTTTTTT
CASSLETGLVEKLFF
>TRBV5-1|few|NA|TRBJ2-5
TGCGCCAGCAGTCCCAGGGACCAAGAGACCCAGTACTTC
CASSPRDQETQYF
>TRBV19|few|TRBD2|TRBJ2-1
TGTGCCAGTAGTTCTCCGGGACTAGCGGGTTTCAATGAGCAGTTCTTC
CASSSPGLAGFNEQFF
>TRBV27|NA|NA|TRBJ2-5
TGTGCCAGCAGCCGCCTCAGGGTAGAGACCCAGTACTTC
CASSRLRVETQYF
>TRBV30|NA|NA|TRBJ1-5
TGTGCCTGGAGCCCAGGAGGGAATCAGCCCCAGCATTTT
CAWSPGGNQPQHF
>TRBV5-6|NA|NA|TRBJ2-2
TGTGCCAGCAGCTTGGAGTGGCTGCCCACCGGGGAGCTGTTTTTT
CASSLEWLPTGELFF
>TRBV2|NA|TRBD1|TRBJ1-2
TGTGCCAGATTAGACAGGGCCTATGGCTACACCTTC
CARLDRAYGYTF
>TRBV4-1|NA|NA|TRBJ1-6
TGCGCCAGCAGTCGACTTCTGAGCTCCTATAATTCACCCCTCCACTTT
CASSRLLSSYNSPLHF
>TRBV27|few|TRBD1|TRBJ1-6
TGTGCCAGCAGTTTATATGGGGACAGGGCGCCTTATAATTCACCCCTCCACTTT
CASSLYGDRAPYNSPLHF
>TRBV5-1|NA|NA|TRBJ1-1
TGCGCCAGCAACTCGCGGGGAAACACCAGGATGAACACTGAAGCTTTCTTT
CASNSRGNTRMNTEAFF
>TRBV28|NA|NA|TRBJ1-2
TGTGCCACTAGCCTCGGGAGGGGAGGCGGAGGCTACACCTTC
CATSLGRGGGGYTF
>TRBV5-1|NA|NA|TRBJ1-2
TGCGCCAGCAGCTTTTCCGGGAACTATGGCTACACCTTC
CASSFSGNYGYTF
>TRBV5-6|NA|TRBD1|TRBJ1-6
TGTGCCAGCAGCTGGGGCAGGGGGAGCAATTCACCCCTCCACTTT
CASSWGRGSNSPLHF
>TRBV5-8|NA|NA|TRBJ1-2
TGTGCCAGCAGCTCCCAGGGATATGGCTACACCTTC
CASSSQGYGYTF
>TRBV29-1|NA|NA|TRBJ2-6
TGCAGCGCCTGGTTCGCGGGTGGGGCCAACGTCCTGACTTTC
CSAWFAGGANVLTF
>TRBV6-5|NA|TRBD1|TRBJ1-5
TGTGCCAGCAGTTACGGACAGGGGGTGGATCAGCCCCAGCATTTT
CASSYGQGVDQPQHF
>TRBV27|NA|TRBD1|TRBJ2-4
TGTGCCAGCAGTGTCCAGGGGGCTGGCAAAAACATTCAGTACTTC
CASSVQGAGKNIQYF
>TRBV7-3|NA|TRBD2|TRBJ2-6
TGTGCCAGCAGCTTAAAAACAGCGGGGGGGCCATCTGGGGCCAACGTCCTGACTTTC
CASSLKTAGGPSGANVLTF
>TRBV4-1|few|TRBD1|TRBJ1-5
TGCGCCAGCAGCCGAACAGGGGATGGCAATCAGCCCCAGCATTTT
CASSRTGDGNQPQHF
>TRBV19|few|NA|TRBJ2-1
TGTGCCAGTAGTACCTTGGCGTTGGGGGCGGGTGAGCAGTTCTTC
CASSTLALGAGEQFF
>TRBV7-9|NA|NA|TRBJ2-3
TGTGCCAGCAGCTTGCAGAGCACAGATACGCAGTATTTT
CASSLQSTDTQYF
>TRBV5-1|NA|NA|TRBJ1-1
TGCGCCAGCAGCCCCGTGGGGGGGGACTACACTGAAGCTTTCTTT
CASSPVGGDYTEAFF
>TRBV4-2|NA|NA|TRBJ1-1
TGTGCCAGCAGCCAAGGTCTTGGCCAGACAACTGAAGCTTTCTTT
CASSQGLGQTTEAFF
>TRBV28|NA|NA|TRBJ2-4
TGTGCCAGCAGAAACAGGGAAGTAGGGGTAGCCAAAAACATTCAGTACTTC
CASRNREVGVAKNIQYF
>TRBV5-1|many|TRBD2|TRBJ2-5
TGCGCCAGCAGCTCCTTCGCGGGGGGGCCTTCCCAAGAGACCCAGTACTTC
CASSSFAGGPSQETQYF
>TRBV28|NA|NA|TRBJ1-6
TGTGCCAGCAGACCCACCGGGGGGGGTTCACCCCTCCACTTT
CASRPTGGGSPLHF
>TRBV30|NA|TRBD1|TRBJ2-5
TGTGCCTGGCAGAACAGGGGAAGGTTTCATATTCAAGAGACCCAGTACTTC
CAWQNRGRFHIQETQYF
>TRBV5-5|NA|NA|TRBJ2-3
TGTGCCAGCACGGCGGCTAGCCTCCCCACAAATACGCAGTATTTT
CASTAASLPTNTQYF
>TRBV7-2|NA|TRBD2|TRBJ2-5
TGTGCCAGCAGCTTCCCGGGGGGTTGGGAGACCCAGTACTTC
CASSFPGGWETQYF
>TRBV5-6|NA|TRBD1|TRBJ1-6
TGTGCCAGCAGCCGCCCGGGACAGTTCAATTCACCCCTCCACTTT
CASSRPGQFNSPLHF
>TRBV4-1|NA|TRBD1|TRBJ2-6
TGCGCCAGCAGCCAGGGACAGGAGGCTGGGGCCAACGTCCTGACTTTC
CASSQGQEAGANVLTF
>TRBV29-1|NA|TRBD1|TRBJ1-5
TGCAGCGTTGAAGACCCAGGGGGAATGGGATGGCAGCCCCAGCATTTT
CSVEDPGGMGWQPQHF
>TRBV20-1|few|NA|TRBJ1-1
TGCAGTGCTAGGCTCTCAGATGAAGCTTTCTTT
CSARLSDEAFF
>TRBV11-3|NA|TRBD2|TRBJ2-1
TGTGCCAGCAGCCTGGGAGGGTTCAACAATGAGCAGTTCTTC
CASSLGGFNNEQFF
>TRBV5-5|NA|NA|TRBJ1-6
TGTGCCAGCAGCTCCAGGCTTCTCTATAATTCACCCCTCCACTTT
CASSSRLLYNSPLHF
>TRBV19|NA|TRBD1|TRBJ2-1
TGTGCCAGTATGGGACAGGGATCGAATGAGCAGTTCTTC
CASMGQGSNEQFF
>TRBV4-1|NA|TRBD1|TRBJ1-2
TGCGCCAGCAGCCAAGAAGAGGGGGCGGGTGGCTACACCTTC
CASSQEEGAGGYTF
>TRBV5-1|NA|NA|TRBJ2-3
TGCGCCAGCAGACCCCTAGGGGCTACAGATACGCAGTATTTT
CASRPLGATDTQYF
>TRBV5-6|NA|NA|TRBJ2-5
TGTGCCAGCAGCTTGTGGCAAACCCAAGAGACCCAGTACTTC
CASSLWQTQETQYF
>TRBV30|NA|NA|TRBJ1-6
TGTGCCTGGAGTGCGGGGGGGCTCATCAATAATTCACCCCTCCACTTT
CAWSAGGLINNSPLHF
>TRBV19|few|TRBD1|TRBJ1-4
TGTGCCAGTAGCGGACAGGCCATTAATGAAAAACTGTTTTTT
CASSGQAINEKLFF
>TRBV5-3|NA|TRBD1|TRBJ1-5
TGTGCCAGAAGAAAAGGACAGGGAACTTATAGCAATCAGCCCCAGCATTTT
CARRKGQGTYSNQPQHF
>TRBV29-1|NA|TRBD1|TRBJ1-1
TGCAGCGCCTCTAAGACAGGGGCAGTGAACACTGAAGCTTTCTTT
CSASKTGAVNTEAFF
>TRBV2|many|TRBD1|TRBJ1-2
TGTGCCAGCACCCCGGCCGGGACAGTAGTCTATGGCTACACCTTC
CASTPAGTVVYGYTF
>TRBV3-1/TRBV3-2|NA|TRBD2|TRBJ2-7
TGTGCCAGCAGCCAATCCGGGACTAGCGGGCTCGAGCAGTACTTC
CASSQSGTSGLEQYF
>TRBV27|few|TRBD2|TRBJ2-1
TGTGCCAGCAGTGCGCCACCGGGACTAGCGGGGGGACACGAGCAGTTCTTC
CASSAPPGLAGGHEQFF
>TRBV24-1|NA|TRBD2|TRBJ2-3
TGTGCCACCAGTGATTTTGGACAATTTACTAGCGGGGCGACAGATACGCAGTATTTT
CATSDFGQFTSGATDTQYF
>TRBV28|few|NA|TRBJ1-4
TGTGCCAGCAGCCAACAGGGTGGAGGTGAAAAACTGTTTTTT
CASSQQGGGEKLFF
>TRBV5-6|NA|TRBD1|TRBJ1-2
TGTGCCAGCAAGCCTCTCAAGGGGGCTTGGGGCTATGGCTACACCTTC
CASKPLKGAWGYGYTF
>TRBV30|NA|NA|TRBJ1-4
TGTGCCTGGTCCCAGTTGAAAGAAAAACTGTTTTTT
CAWSQLKEKLFF
>TRBV2|NA|TRBD1|TRBJ2-4
TGTGCCAGCAGTTCCAGGACAGGGGGCAGAAACATTCAGTACTTC
CASSSRTGGRNIQYF
>TRBV21-1|NA|NA|TRBJ2-2
TGTGCCAGCACCCGGACAGGGTGGGGGACTGCGAACACCGGGGAGCTGTTTTTT
CASTRTGWGTANTGELFF
>TRBV18|NA|TRBD1|TRBJ1-1
TGTGCCAGCTCACCGGACAGGGTCGGGAACACTGAAGCTTTCTTT
CASSPDRVGNTEAFF
>TRBV6-4|NA|NA|TRBJ2-2
TGTGCCAGCAGTGCAACAGGGAACACCGGGGAGCTGTTTTTT
CASSATGNTGELFF
>TRBV18|NA|TRBD2|TRBJ2-4
TGTGCCAGCTCACCACCCACCGGGACTAGCGGCCCACTAGCCAAAAACATTCAGTACTTC
CASSPPTGTSGPLAKNIQYF
>TRBV5-1|NA|TRBD1|TRBJ1-6
TGCGCCAGCAGCTTAGTAGGGGGCGCGAAAAATTCACCCCTCCACTTT
CASSLVGGAKNSPLHF